Below, 29 T cell receptor beta chains from the same sample are listed, as sequenced in a study of blood T cell repertoires in COVID-19. Here immunoSEQ multiplex PCR was the method, and the copy in TCRdb shows in-frame clones only, minus some. The repertoire holds roughly 100,000 clones, with 76% as singletons. The sequencing input was peripheral blood. These receptors were collected from an elderly man with COVID-19, enrolled during active disease.

The gene calls are TRBV6-5 and TRBJ2-5, with D perhaps TRBD2 (5 bases). The CDR3 totals 11 residues. The ends were cut back, 8 bases at V and 5 bases at J, with 9 bases in the middle. Germline CDR1 is MNHEY and CDR2 is SVGAGI. CDR3 DNA sequence: TGTGCCAGCGCTAGCTCCGAGACCCAGTACTTC. Translating it yields CASASSETQYF.

The J gene is TRBJ2-1, the V gene TRBV18; 12 bases align to TRBD2. The trim removed 3 bases at V and 7 bases at J, leaving 4 bases unmatched. The CDR3 extends over 15 amino acids. The germline CDR1 and CDR2 sequences are KGHSH and LQKENI. The CDR3 spells CASSPLGLAGNEQFF. The CDR3 nucleotides read TGTGCCAGCTCACCGCTTGGACTAGCGGGAAATGAGCAGTTCTTC.

This chain uses TRBV7-2 with TRBJ2-5, with D hard to call. Trimming took off 0 bases at V and 3 bases at J, with 5 bases between the two ends. This CDR3 comprises 13 residues. In germline, CDR1 is SGHTA, CDR2 FQGNSA. The CDR3, as DNA: TGTGCCAGCAGCTTAGCCAGGAAAGAGACCCAGTACTTC. As protein: CASSLARKETQYF.

This clone was seen a single time. The V call is TRBV10-1, the J call TRBJ2-7; 10 bases are a match to TRBD2. The CDR3 has 14 residues. The junction had 5 bases not matched to a gene; V was cut back by 3 bases and J by 6 bases. Per the germline V gene, CDR1 is WNHNN and CDR2 is SYGVQD (reference sequence). CDR3 bases: TGCGCCAGCAGTGAAGTACTAGCGGGAAGCGAGCAGTACTTC. Its protein is CASSEVLAGSEQYF.

The chain is built from TRBV11-2 and TRBJ2-6; D gene unclear. Between the trimmed V and J ends, which lost 1 base and 0 bases, there was a span of 10 bases. Looked up from germline, CDR1 is SGHAT and CDR2 is FQNNGV. CDR3 length: 17 residues. This chain's CDR3 is CASSLGQDHSGANVLTF. The DNA for the CDR3 is TGTGCCAGCAGCTTAGGGCAGGATCACTCTGGGGCCAACGTCCTGACTTTC. Supplemented by reference TRBV11-2 and TRBJ2-6, the full variable domain reads EAGVAQSPRYKIIEKRQSVAFWCNPISGHATLYWYQQILGQGPKLLIQFQNNGVVDDSQLPKDRFSAERLKGVDSTLKIQPAKLEDSAVYLCASSLGQDHSGANVLTFGAGSRLTVL.

Here the CDR3 DNA reads TGTGCCAGCAGTGAAGATTCTTGGGGACTAGCGGGAGGGGTCGCCTACAATGAGCAGTTCTTC. The encoded protein is CASSEDSWGLAGGVAYNEQFF. The chain links TRBV6-1 to TRBJ2-1; 16 bases agree with TRBD2. Per germline, CDR1 MNHNS and CDR2 SASEGT. The CDR3 is made up of 21 amino acids. The V segment lost 1 base and the J segment 2 bases; nucleotides outside the gene matches: 11.

The genes are TRBV28 and TRBJ2-2, with D possibly TRBD1 on 6 matching bases. Between the trimmed V and J ends, which lost 6 bases and 5 bases, there was a span of 16 bases. Germline V CDR1 and CDR2: MDHEN, SYDVKM. This CDR3 comprises 15 residues. CDR3 in amino acids: CASSPRDIMTGELFF. As DNA, the CDR3 is TGTGCCAGCAGCCCCCGGGACATCATGACCGGGGAGCTGTTTTTT.

This clone appeared a few times. V and J are TRBV18 and TRBJ2-5, with D maybe TRBD2 (5 bases). The germline V gene encodes CDR1 KGHSH and CDR2 LQKENI. V was shortened by 6 bases and J by 5 bases, with 13 bases between the two germline ends. This CDR3 has 13 amino acids. The chain's CDR3 is CASSPTTWETQYF. CDR3 coding DNA: TGTGCCAGCTCGCCGACTACATGGGAGACCCAGTACTTC.

The chain is built from TRBV5-1 and TRBJ1-1, with TRBD1 as a possible D gene (6 bases). Germline-derived CDR1 and CDR2 are SGHRS and YFSETQ. Trimming removed 4 bases at V and 3 bases at J, with 13 bases between. CDR3 size: 14 residues. The CDR3 coding sequence is TGCGCCAGCAGCCAACAGGGCATGTACACTGAAGCTTTCTTT. It yields the protein CASSQQGMYTEAFF.

The V gene is TRBV18, the J gene TRBJ2-1; 7 nucleotides match TRBD1. Germline loops: CDR1 KGHSH, CDR2 LQKENI. With V trimmed by 4 bases and J by 6 bases, 6 bases remained unmatched. CDR3 size: 14 residues. The CDR3 sequence: CASSRDRGTNEQFF. The CDR3 DNA is TGTGCCAGCTCACGGGACAGAGGTACCAATGAGCAGTTCTTC.

The V call is TRBV7-2, the J call TRBJ1-2, with D possibly being TRBD1 (5 bases). Germline V gene data show CDR1 as SGHTA and CDR2 as FQGNSA. The CDR3 has 15 amino acids. V lost 2 bases and J 0 bases, leaving 10 bases between the germline ends. CDR3 amino acids: CASSLQGRTNYGYTF. In DNA, the CDR3 is TGTGCCAGCAGCTTACAGGGTCGAACTAACTATGGCTACACCTTC.

This clone has ten or more counts. The chain employs TRBV3-1 (or the pseudogene TRBV3-2) and TRBJ2-2, with 13 bases that match TRBD2. After removal of 4 bases from V and 5 bases from J, the junction contained 4 bases not matched to a gene. This CDR3 comprises 16 residues. Germline V CDR1 and CDR2: LGHDT, YNNKEL (reference sequence). CDR3 region: CASSRGLAGVTGELFF. CDR3 nucleotide sequence: TGTGCCAGCAGCCGAGGACTAGCGGGAGTTACCGGGGAGCTGTTTTTT.

This chain uses TRBV19 with TRBJ2-5, with D tentatively TRBD2 (5 bases). Germline assignment: CDR1 LNHDA and CDR2 SQIVND (reference sequence). The CDR3 is 16 residues long. Trimming removed 7 bases from V and 3 bases from J, with 21 bases in between. The CDR3 sequence is CASKELGSDTKETQYF. The CDR3 nucleotides are TGTGCCAGTAAGGAACTAGGGTCGGATACCAAAGAGACCCAGTACTTC.

The rearrangement joins TRBV7-3 to TRBJ2-3; 7 bases map to TRBD2. CDR1 and CDR2 (germline): SGHTA, FQGTGA. The CDR3 loop spans 18 amino acids. The trim removed 0 bases at V and 0 bases at J, leaving 9 bases unmatched. The CDR3 loop is CASSLTPSSGSSTDTQYF. The CDR3, as DNA: TGTGCCAGCAGCTTAACGCCTTCTAGCGGATCTAGCACAGATACGCAGTATTTT.

This clone was detected only once. The gene calls are TRBV4-1 and TRBJ1-2, with D possibly TRBD1 on 5 matching bases. The CDR3 contains 15 residues. Trimming left V 5 bases short and J 1 base short, with 14 bases between. From germline, CDR1 is MGHRA and CDR2 YSYEKL. The CDR3 region is CASSYGWGDNYGYTF. CDR3 coding DNA: TGCGCCAGCAGCTACGGGTGGGGGGATAACTATGGCTACACCTTC.

V and J are TRBV7-9 and TRBJ2-1, with 7 bases matching TRBD2. In germline, CDR1 is SEHNR, CDR2 FQNEAQ (reference sequence). The CDR3 runs 15 residues. The trim removed 5 bases at V and 3 bases at J, leaving 7 bases unmatched. The CDR3 nucleotides are TGTGCCAGCAGCCAATCAGCGGGAAACTACAATGAGCAGTTCTTC. Amino acid sequence: CASSQSAGNYNEQFF.

The CDR3 coding sequence is TGTGCCAGCAGCTTAGCGCGGGCTAGCGGGAGGGAAAATGAGCAGTTCTTC. Its protein product is CASSLARASGRENEQFF. The chain has TRBV7-8 and TRBJ2-1; the match to TRBD2 covers 12 bases. Germline loops: CDR1 SGHVS, CDR2 FQNEAQ. The CDR3 extends over 17 amino acids. Trimming cost V 0 bases and J 7 bases; bases outside gene matches: 7.

This clone was detected once. The CDR3 coding sequence is TGTGCCAGCAGCTCTGATGGTAGCGGCTACGAGCAGTACTTC. Protein: CASSSDGSGYEQYF. J is TRBJ2-7 and V is TRBV7-9, with D perhaps matching TRBD2 (6 bases). Trimming removed 4 bases from V and 3 bases from J, with 13 bases in between. The CDR3 is 14 residues long. Germline V gene lookup returns CDR1 SEHNR and CDR2 FQNEAQ (reference sequence).

J is TRBJ1-1 and V is TRBV29-1; D is ambiguous. From germline, CDR1 is SQVTM and CDR2 ANQGSEA. The length of the CDR3 is 12 residues. Trimming took 4 bases from V and 2 from J, leaving 8 bases between them. The CDR3 DNA is TGCAGCGTTGGCGAGGGAAACACTGAAGCTTTCTTT. Its protein product is CSVGEGNTEAFF.

V and J are TRBV7-9 and TRBJ2-2; 10 nucleotides align to TRBD2. The CDR3 sequence is 16 residues long. V shed 7 bases, J shed 4 bases, and the junction held 9 bases outside the gene matches. CDR1 and CDR2 (germline): SEHNR, FQNEAQ (reference sequence). The CDR3: CASTSPAGGSTGELFF. The CDR3 bases are TGTGCCAGCACCTCCCCAGCGGGAGGGAGCACCGGGGAGCTGTTTTTT.

There are a few counts of this clone. One end of the junction varies from germline; a read error may be responsible. The chain employs TRBV20-1 and TRBJ2-3; 8 nucleotides agree with TRBD2. CDR1 DFQATT and CDR2 SNEGSKA come from the germline V gene (reference sequence). The length of the CDR3 is 11 residues. The CDR3: CSASWREATCF. The CDR3 coding sequence is TGCAGTGCTAGTTGGCGGGAGGCCACGTGTTTT.

This rearrangement joins TRBV5-4 to TRBJ1-6; 8 positions match TRBD1. The V segment lost 3 bases and the J segment 9 bases; nucleotides outside the gene matches: 5. In germline, CDR1 is SGHNT, CDR2 YYREEE (reference sequence). This CDR3 spans 14 amino acids. DNA of the CDR3: TGTGCCAGCAGCTCCGGACAGGGACTTTCACCCCTCCACTTT. Translated: CASSSGQGLSPLHF. Together with reference TRBV5-4 and TRBJ1-6, the CDR3 gives the full variable domain: ETGVTQSPTHLIKTRGQQVTLRCSSQSGHNTVSWYQQALGQGPQFIFQYYREEENGRGNFPPRFSGLQFPNYSSELNVNALELDDSALYLCASSSGQGLSPLHFGNGTRLTVT.

This sequence joins TRBV28 and TRBJ2-1; tentatively, D is TRBD1 (5 bases). CDR3 size: 14 residues. Trimming shortened V by 6 bases and J by 3 bases, and 12 bases separated the two germline ends. Germline V gives CDR1 MDHEN, CDR2 SYDVKM. CDR3 residues: CASSPKGLYNEQFF. The CDR3 nucleotides are TGTGCCAGCAGCCCAAAGGGGCTCTACAATGAGCAGTTCTTC. Combining the CDR3 with reference TRBV28 and TRBJ2-1 gives the whole variable domain DVKVTQSSRYLVKRTGEKVFLECVQDMDHENMFWYRQDPGLGLRLIYFSYDVKMKEKGDIPEGYSVSREKKERFSLILESASTNQTSMYLCASSPKGLYNEQFFGPGTRLTVL.

The chain has TRBV29-1 and TRBJ1-4, with D possibly matching TRBD1 (5 bases). Germline assignment: CDR1 SQVTM and CDR2 ANQGSEA. Trimming took off 6 bases at V and 8 bases at J, with 16 bases between the two ends. CDR3 length: 13 amino acids. CDR3 DNA: TGCAGCGTCTCTAGGGGCTCAGGGGAAAAACTGTTTTTT. Encoded protein: CSVSRGSGEKLFF.

The CDR3 protein is CAWSVLGPLDEQFF. The DNA of the CDR3 is TGTGCCTGGAGTGTGCTAGGCCCACTGGATGAGCAGTTCTTC. The chain has TRBV30 and TRBJ2-1; D uncertain. The CDR3 spans 14 residues. Germline V lookup: CDR1 GTSNPN, CDR2 SVGIG (reference sequence). The V end was cut by 0 bases, the J end by 8 bases, with 14 bases between.

The chain carries TRBV6-5 and TRBJ2-3; 11 bases are shared with TRBD2. CDR3 length: 16 residues. V trimming: 0 bases; J trimming: 4 bases; junction bases outside the gene matches: 3. Germline values: CDR1 MNHEY, CDR2 SVGAGI. CDR3 loop: CASSYSTSGKADTQYF. The CDR3 DNA follows: TGTGCCAGCAGTTACTCGACTAGCGGGAAAGCAGATACGCAGTATTTT.

The rearrangement uses TRBV4-2 and TRBJ2-7; TRBD2 agrees at 7 bases. Germline V gives CDR1 LGHNA, CDR2 YNFKEQ. V shed 0 bases, J shed 0 bases, and the junction held 5 bases outside the gene matches. The CDR3 sequence is 16 residues long. The CDR3 region has the DNA TGTGCCAGCAGCCAAGATCAGGCTAGCGGCTCCTACGAGCAGTACTTC. Its protein is CASSQDQASGSYEQYF.

This rearrangement joins TRBV14 to TRBJ2-3; no reliable D call. This CDR3 is 12 amino acids long. Germline V gives CDR1 SGHDN, CDR2 FVKESK. Trimming left V 1 base short and J 10 bases short, with 9 bases between. CDR3 sequence: CASSQAAGAQYF. DNA for the CDR3: TGTGCCAGCAGCCAAGCGGCAGGCGCGCAGTATTTT. Looking up the rest from reference TRBV14 and TRBJ2-3 gives the full variable domain: EAGVTQFPSHSVIEKGQTVTLRCDPISGHDNLYWYRRVMGKEIKFLLHFVKESKQDESGMPNNRFLAERTGGTYSTLKVQPAELEDSGVYFCASSQAAGAQYFGPGTRLTVL.

V gene TRBV19 combines with J gene TRBJ2-2; TRBD2 matches 12 bases. The CDR3 has 20 residues. Looked up from germline, CDR1 is LNHDA and CDR2 is SQIVND (reference sequence). V was clipped by 8 bases and J by 3 bases; unmatched bases: 19. The CDR3 here is CASRRGGASGRVTHTGELFF. Here the CDR3 DNA reads TGTGCCAGTCGAAGAGGGGGGGCTAGCGGGAGGGTAACCCACACCGGGGAGCTGTTTTTT.